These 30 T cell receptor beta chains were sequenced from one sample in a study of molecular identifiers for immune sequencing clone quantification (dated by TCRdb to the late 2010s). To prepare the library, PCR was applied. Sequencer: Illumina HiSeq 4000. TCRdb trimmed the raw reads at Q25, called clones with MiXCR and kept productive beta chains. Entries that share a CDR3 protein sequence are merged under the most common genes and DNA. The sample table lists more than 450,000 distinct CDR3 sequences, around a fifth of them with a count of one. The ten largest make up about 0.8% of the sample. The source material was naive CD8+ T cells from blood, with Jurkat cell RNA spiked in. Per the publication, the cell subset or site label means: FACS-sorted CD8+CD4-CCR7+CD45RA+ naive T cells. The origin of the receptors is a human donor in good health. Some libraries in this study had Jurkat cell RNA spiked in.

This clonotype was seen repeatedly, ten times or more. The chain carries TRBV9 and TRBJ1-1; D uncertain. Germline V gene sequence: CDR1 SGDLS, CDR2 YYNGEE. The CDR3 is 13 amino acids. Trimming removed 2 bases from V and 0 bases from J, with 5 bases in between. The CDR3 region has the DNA TGTGCCAGCAGCGTCAATATGAACACTGAAGCTTTCTTT. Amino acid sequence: CASSVNMNTEAFF.

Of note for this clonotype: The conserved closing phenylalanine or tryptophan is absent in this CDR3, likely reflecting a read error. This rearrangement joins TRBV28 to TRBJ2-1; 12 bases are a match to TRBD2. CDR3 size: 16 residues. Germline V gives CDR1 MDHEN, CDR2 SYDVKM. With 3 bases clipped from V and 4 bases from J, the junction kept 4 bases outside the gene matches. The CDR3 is CASSFPLAGGYNEQFY. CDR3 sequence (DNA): TGTGCCAGCAGTTTCCCCCTAGCGGGAGGGTACAATGAGCAGTTCTAC.

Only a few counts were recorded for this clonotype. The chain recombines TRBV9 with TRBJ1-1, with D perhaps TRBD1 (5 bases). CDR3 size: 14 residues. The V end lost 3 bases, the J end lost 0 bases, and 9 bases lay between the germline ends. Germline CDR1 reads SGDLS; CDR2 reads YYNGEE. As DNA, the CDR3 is TGTGCCAGCAGCGAGGTGGGGGTGAACACTGAAGCTTTCTTT. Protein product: CASSEVGVNTEAFF.

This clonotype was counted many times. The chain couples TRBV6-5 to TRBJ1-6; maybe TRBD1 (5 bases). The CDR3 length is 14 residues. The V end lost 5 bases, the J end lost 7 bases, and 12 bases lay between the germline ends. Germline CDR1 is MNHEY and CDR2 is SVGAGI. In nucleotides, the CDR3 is TGTGCCAGCAGTATATCAGGGACCAATTCACCCCTCCACTTT. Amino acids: CASSISGTNSPLHF.

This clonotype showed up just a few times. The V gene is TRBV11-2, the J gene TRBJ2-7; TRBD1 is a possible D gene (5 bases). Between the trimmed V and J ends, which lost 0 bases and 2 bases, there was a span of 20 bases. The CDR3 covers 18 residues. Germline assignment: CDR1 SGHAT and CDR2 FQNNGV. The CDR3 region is CASSLEVRALTHAYEQYF. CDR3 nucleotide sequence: TGTGCCAGCAGCTTAGAAGTCAGGGCCCTAACTCACGCCTACGAGCAGTACTTC.

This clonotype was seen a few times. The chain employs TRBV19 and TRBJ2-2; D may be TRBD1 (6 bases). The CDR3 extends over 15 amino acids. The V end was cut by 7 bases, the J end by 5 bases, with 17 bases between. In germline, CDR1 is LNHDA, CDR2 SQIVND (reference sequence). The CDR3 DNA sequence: TGTGCCAGTATGACCGCCTCGAGGGGGACCGGGGAGCTGTTTTTT. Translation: CASMTASRGTGELFF.

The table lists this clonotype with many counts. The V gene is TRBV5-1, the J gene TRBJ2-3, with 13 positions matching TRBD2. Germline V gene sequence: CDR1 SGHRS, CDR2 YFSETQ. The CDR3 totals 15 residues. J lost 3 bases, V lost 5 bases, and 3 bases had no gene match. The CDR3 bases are TGCGCCAGCAGAAAGGGACTAGCGGGAACAGATACGCAGTATTTT. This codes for CASRKGLAGTDTQYF.

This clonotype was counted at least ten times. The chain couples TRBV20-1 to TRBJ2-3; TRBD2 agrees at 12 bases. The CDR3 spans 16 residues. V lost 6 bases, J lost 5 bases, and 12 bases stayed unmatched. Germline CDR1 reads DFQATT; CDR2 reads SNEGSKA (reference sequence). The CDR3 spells CSANEPSGGAQDTQYF. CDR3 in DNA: TGCAGTGCCAACGAACCTAGCGGGGGGGCCCAAGATACGCAGTATTTT.

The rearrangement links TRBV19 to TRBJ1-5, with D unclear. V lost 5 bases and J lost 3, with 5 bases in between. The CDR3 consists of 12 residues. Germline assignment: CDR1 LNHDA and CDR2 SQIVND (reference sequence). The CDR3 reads CASSPHNQPQHF. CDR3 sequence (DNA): TGTGCCAGTAGTCCGCACAATCAGCCCCAGCATTTT.

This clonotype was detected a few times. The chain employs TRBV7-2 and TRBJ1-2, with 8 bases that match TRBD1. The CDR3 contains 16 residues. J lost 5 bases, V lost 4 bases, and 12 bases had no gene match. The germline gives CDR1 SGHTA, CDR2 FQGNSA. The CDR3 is CASSSTTGTGLYGYTF. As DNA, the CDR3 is TGTGCCAGCAGCTCCACTACCGGGACAGGACTATATGGCTACACCTTC.

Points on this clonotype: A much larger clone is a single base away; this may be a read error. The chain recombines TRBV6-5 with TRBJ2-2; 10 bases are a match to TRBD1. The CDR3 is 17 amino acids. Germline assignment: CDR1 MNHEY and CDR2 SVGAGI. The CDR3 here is CAGSYSPGTGESGELFF. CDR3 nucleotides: TGTGCCGGCAGTTACTCCCCCGGGACAGGGGAATCCGGGGAGCTGTTTTTT.

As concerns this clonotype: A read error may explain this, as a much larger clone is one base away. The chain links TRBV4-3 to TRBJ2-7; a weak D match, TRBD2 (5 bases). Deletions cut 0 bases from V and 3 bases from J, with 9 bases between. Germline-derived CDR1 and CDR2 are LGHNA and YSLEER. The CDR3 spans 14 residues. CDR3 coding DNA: TGCGCCAGCAGCCAAGAGTACAGCGGCTACGAGCAGTACTTC. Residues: CASSQEYSGYEQYF.

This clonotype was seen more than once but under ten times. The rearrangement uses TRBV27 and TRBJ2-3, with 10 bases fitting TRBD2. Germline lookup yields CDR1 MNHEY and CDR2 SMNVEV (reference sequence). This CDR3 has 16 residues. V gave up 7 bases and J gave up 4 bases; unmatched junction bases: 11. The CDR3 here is CASNPDVSGRADTQYF. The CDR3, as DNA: TGTGCCAGCAATCCCGATGTAAGCGGGAGGGCAGATACGCAGTATTTT.

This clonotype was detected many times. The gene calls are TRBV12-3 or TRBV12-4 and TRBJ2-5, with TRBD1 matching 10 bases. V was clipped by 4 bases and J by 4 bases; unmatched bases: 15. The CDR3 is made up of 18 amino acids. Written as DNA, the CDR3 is TGTGCCAGCAGTTCATCGACGGTGGACAGGGGGGGAAGAGAGACCCAGTACTTC. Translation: CASSSSTVDRGGRETQYF.

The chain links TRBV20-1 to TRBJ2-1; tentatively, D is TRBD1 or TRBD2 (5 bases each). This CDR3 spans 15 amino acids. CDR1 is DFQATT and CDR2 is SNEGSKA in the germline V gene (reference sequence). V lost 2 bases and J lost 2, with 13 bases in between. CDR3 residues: CSARLPGDPYNEQFF. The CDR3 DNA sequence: TGCAGTGCTAGACTCCCCGGGGACCCCTACAATGAGCAGTTCTTC.

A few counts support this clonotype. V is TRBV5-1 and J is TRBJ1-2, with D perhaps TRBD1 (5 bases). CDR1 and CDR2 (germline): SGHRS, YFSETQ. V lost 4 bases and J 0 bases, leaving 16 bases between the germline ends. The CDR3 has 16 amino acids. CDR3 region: CASSIGTASPNYGYTF. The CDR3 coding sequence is TGCGCCAGCAGCATCGGGACGGCCAGCCCTAACTATGGCTACACCTTC.

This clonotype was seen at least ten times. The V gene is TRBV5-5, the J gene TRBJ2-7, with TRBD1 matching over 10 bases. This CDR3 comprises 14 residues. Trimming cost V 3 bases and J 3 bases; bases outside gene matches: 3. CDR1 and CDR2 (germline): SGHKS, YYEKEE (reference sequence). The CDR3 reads CASSWTGGYYEQYF. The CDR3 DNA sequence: TGTGCCAGCAGCTGGACAGGGGGATACTACGAGCAGTACTTC.

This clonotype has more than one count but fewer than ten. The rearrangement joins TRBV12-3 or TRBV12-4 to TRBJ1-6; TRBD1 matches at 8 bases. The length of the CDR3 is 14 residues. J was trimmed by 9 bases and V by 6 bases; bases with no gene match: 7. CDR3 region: CASRLQGVASPLHF. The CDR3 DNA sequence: TGTGCCAGCAGACTACAGGGGGTGGCTTCACCCCTCCACTTT.

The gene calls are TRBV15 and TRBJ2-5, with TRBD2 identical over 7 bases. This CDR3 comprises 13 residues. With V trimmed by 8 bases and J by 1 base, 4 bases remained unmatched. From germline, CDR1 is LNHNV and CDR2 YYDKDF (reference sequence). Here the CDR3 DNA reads TGTGCCACCGGGGAGGGACTCCAAGAGACCCAGTACTTC. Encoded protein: CATGEGLQETQYF. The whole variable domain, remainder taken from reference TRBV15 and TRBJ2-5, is DAMVIQNPRYQVTQFGKPVTLSCSQTLNHNVMYWYQQKSSQAPKLLFHYYDKDFNNEADTPDNFQSRRPNTSFCFLDIRSPGLGDTAMYLCATGEGLQETQYFGPGTRLLVL.

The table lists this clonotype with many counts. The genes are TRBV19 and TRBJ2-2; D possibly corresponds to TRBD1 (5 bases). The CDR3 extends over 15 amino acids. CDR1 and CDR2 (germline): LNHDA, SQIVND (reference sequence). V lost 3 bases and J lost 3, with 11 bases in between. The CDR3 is CASSILAGHTGELFF. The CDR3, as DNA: TGTGCCAGTAGTATTTTGGCAGGGCACACCGGGGAGCTGTTTTTT.

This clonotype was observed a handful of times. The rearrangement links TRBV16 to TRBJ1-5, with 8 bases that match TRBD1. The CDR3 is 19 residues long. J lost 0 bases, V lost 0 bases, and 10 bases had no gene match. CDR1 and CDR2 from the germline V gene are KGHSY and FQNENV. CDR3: CASSQSTGQGSYSNQPQHF. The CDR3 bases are TGTGCCAGCAGCCAATCGACAGGACAGGGATCCTATAGCAATCAGCCCCAGCATTTT.

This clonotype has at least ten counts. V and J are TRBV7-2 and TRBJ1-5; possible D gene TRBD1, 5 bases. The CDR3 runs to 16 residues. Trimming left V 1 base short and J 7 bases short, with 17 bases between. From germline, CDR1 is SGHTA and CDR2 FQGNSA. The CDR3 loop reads CASSLEGWGSGQPQHF. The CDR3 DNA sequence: TGTGCCAGCAGCTTAGAGGGGTGGGGGTCAGGGCAGCCCCAGCATTTT.

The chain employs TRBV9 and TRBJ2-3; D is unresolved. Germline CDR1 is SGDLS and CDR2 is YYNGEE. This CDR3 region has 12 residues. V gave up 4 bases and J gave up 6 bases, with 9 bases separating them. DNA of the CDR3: TGTGCCAGCAGCATACAGTCGGATACGCAGTATTTT. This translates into CASSIQSDTQYF.

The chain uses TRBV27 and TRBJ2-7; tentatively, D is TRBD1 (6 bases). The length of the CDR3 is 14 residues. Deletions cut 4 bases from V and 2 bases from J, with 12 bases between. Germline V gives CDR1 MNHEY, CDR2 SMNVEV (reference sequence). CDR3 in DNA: TGTGCCAGCAGTTATCAGGGGTGGACCTACGAGCAGTACTTC. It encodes CASSYQGWTYEQYF.

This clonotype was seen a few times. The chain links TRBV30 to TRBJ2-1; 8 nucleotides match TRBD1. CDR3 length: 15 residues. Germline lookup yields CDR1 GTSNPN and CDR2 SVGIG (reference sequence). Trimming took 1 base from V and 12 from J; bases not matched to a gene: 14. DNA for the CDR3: TGTGCCTGGAGTGAATTGGCCGGACAGGGCGAGTTGCAGTTCTTC. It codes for CAWSELAGQGELQFF.

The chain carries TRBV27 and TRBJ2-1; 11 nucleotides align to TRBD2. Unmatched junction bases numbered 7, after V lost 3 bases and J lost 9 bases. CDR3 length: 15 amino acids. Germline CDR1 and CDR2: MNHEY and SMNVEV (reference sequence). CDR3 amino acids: CASSFSSGGHSEQFF. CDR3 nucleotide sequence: TGTGCCAGCAGTTTCTCTAGCGGGGGGCATAGTGAGCAGTTCTTC.

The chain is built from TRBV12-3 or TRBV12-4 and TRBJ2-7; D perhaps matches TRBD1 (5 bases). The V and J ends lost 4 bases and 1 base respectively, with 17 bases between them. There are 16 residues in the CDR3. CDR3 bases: TGTGCCAGCAGTTCCTCTGTCAGGGCTATATCCTACGAGCAGTACTTC. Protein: CASSSSVRAISYEQYF.

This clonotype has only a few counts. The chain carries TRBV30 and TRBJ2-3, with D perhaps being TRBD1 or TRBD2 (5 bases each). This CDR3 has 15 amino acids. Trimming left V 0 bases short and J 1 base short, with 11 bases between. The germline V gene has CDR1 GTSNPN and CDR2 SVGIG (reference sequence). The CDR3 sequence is CAWSVRVGGTDTQYF. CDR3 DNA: TGTGCCTGGAGTGTACGCGTGGGGGGCACAGATACGCAGTATTTT.

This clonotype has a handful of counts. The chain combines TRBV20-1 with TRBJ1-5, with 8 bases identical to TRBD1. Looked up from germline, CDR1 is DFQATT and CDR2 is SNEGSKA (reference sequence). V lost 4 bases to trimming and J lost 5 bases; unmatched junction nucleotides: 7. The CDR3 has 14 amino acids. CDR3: CSANQGARDQPQHF. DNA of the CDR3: TGCAGTGCTAATCAGGGGGCTCGCGATCAGCCCCAGCATTTT.

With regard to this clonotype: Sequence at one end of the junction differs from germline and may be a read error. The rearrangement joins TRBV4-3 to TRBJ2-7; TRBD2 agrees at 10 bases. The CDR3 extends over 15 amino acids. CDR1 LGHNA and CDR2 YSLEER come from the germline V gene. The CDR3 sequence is CASIQDRTSGYEQYF. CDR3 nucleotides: TGCGCCAGCATCCAAGATAGGACTAGCGGATACGAGCAGTACTTC.